This entry lists 4 T cell receptor beta chains sequenced from one sample in a study of control samples from healthy donors and cancer patients. Measured with immunoSEQ multiplex PCR; TCRdb has only the in-frame clones, and not every one. The sample holds approximately 150,000 clones, approximately 92% seen once. Sequenced input: blood. All receptors come from a man aged 25 to 40 in good health.

The rearrangement links TRBV19 to TRBJ1-5; 10 bases line up with TRBD1. Unmatched junction bases numbered 6, after V lost 4 bases and J lost 9 bases. The CDR3 runs 14 residues. Germline loops: CDR1 LNHDA, CDR2 SQIVND (reference sequence). Written as DNA, the CDR3 is TGTGCCAGTAGTAAAGACAGGGGGCGGGTGCCCCAGCATTTT. It yields the protein CASSKDRGRVPQHF.

The chain joins TRBV7-2 to TRBJ1-3, with a tentative D call TRBD1 (6 bases). Germline values: CDR1 SGHTA, CDR2 FQGNSA. V was clipped by 0 bases and J by 8 bases, with 11 bases between them. This CDR3 is 14 amino acids long. The CDR3 DNA reads as TGTGCCAGCAGCTTAGCATACAGGGTAGACACCATATATTTT. Translating it yields CASSLAYRVDTIYF.

The chain links TRBV25-1 to TRBJ2-1, with D possibly TRBD1 on 6 matching bases. Germline V gene sequence: CDR1 MGHDK, CDR2 SYGVNS. This CDR3 comprises 18 residues. V was trimmed by 3 bases and J by 0 bases, leaving 18 bases between them. The CDR3 reads CASSDQNRVGSSYNEQFF. The CDR3 DNA reads as TGTGCCAGCAGTGACCAGAACAGGGTTGGGAGCTCCTACAATGAGCAGTTCTTC.

The rearrangement uses TRBV6-5 and TRBJ2-3, with 10 bases matching TRBD1. V lost 8 bases, J lost 5 bases, and 10 bases stayed unmatched. Germline V gene data show CDR1 as MNHEY and CDR2 as SVGAGI. The CDR3 has 15 amino acids. CDR3 region: CASETGGVKVDTQYF. The CDR3 DNA reads TGTGCCAGCGAGACAGGGGGCGTCAAAGTAGATACGCAGTATTTT.